This T cell receptor (beta chain) was identified during a study of T cells in pancreatic ductal adenocarcinoma. Study-wide results and limits: Results skew toward the minority of patients with early-stage disease. Comparisons of tumor and blood clonality may show falsely lower tumor diversity. Blood had more productive templates and around 8.5-fold more unique clonotypes than tumor.

Of note for this clone: What it recognizes is unknown.

Some clones are missing from TCRdb's copy, which holds only in-frame ones; the method was immunoSEQ multiplex PCR. The data show over 90,000 clones, nearly 95% seen once. The germline V gene encodes CDR1 LGHNA and CDR2 YNFKEQ. Trimming cost V 4 bases and J 5 bases; bases outside gene matches: 6. This CDR3 is built from 15 residues. Selected pancreatic ductal adenocarcinoma patients had undergone surgery without neoadjuvant therapy. The genes are TRBV4-2 and TRBJ2-1; 9 bases are shared with TRBD2. Sequenced sample: PBMCs. The origin of this receptor is a human donor with pancreatic ductal adenocarcinoma. The DNA for the CDR3 is TGTGCCAGCAGCCTTACTAGCGGGCCCGACAATGAGCAGTTCTTC. Protein product: CASSLTSGPDNEQFF.